A selection of T cell receptor beta chains follows, all from one sample in a study of early T cells in non-severe SARS-CoV-2 infection. In TCRdb, the 5' RACE reads were re-called with MiXCR into one record per CDR3 protein. The table lists tens of thousands of distinct CDR3 sequences, 7.5% to 9.5% of them singletons. The specimen was whole blood, collected at baseline. These receptors were collected from an adult who was a healthcare worker with PCR-confirmed SARS-CoV-2 infection or an uninfected control (not recorded which). CDR3s include the opening cysteine and the closing phenylalanine or tryptophan. The D gene is left open where the match is weak. Part of the rows lack a size; the others show once, few, many or a class for expanded clones.

j_call: TRBJ1-4
d_call: NA
v_call: TRBV7-9
clone_size: many
cdr3_nt: TGTGCCAGCAGCTCGCCGACAGACGAAAAACTGTTTTTT
cdr3_aa: CASSSPTDEKLFF

j_call: TRBJ2-1
d_call: NA
v_call: TRBV3-1
clone_size: NA
cdr3_nt: TGTGCCAGCAGCCAATTTACATCGGCTGAGCAGTTCTTC
cdr3_aa: CASSQFTSAEQFF

j_call: TRBJ1-4
d_call: NA
v_call: TRBV27
clone_size: few
cdr3_nt: TGTGCCAGCAGCCCCCTTCGTAGGACACGAAATGAAAAACTGTTTTTT
cdr3_aa: CASSPLRRTRNEKLFF

j_call: TRBJ2-1
d_call: NA
v_call: TRBV6-6
clone_size: few
cdr3_nt: TGTGCCAGCAGAAAGTCGACGCGAAACAACAATGAGCAGTTCTTC
cdr3_aa: CASRKSTRNNNEQFF

j_call: TRBJ2-5
d_call: TRBD1
v_call: TRBV11-2
clone_size: many
cdr3_nt: TGTGCCAGCAGCCGGGACAGACAAGAGACCCAGTACTTC
cdr3_aa: CASSRDRQETQYF

j_call: TRBJ1-1
d_call: NA
v_call: TRBV5-5
clone_size: many
cdr3_nt: TGTGCCAGCAGCTACACCAGGGGCGGGGGCACTGAAGCTTTCTTT
cdr3_aa: CASSYTRGGGTEAFF

j_call: TRBJ1-3
d_call: NA
v_call: TRBV12-3/TRBV12-4
clone_size: many
cdr3_nt: TGTGCCAGCAGTTTTGTTCCCCCAGGGCTCTCTGGAAACACCATATATTTT
cdr3_aa: CASSFVPPGLSGNTIYF

j_call: TRBJ2-2
d_call: NA
v_call: TRBV18
clone_size: many
cdr3_nt: TGTGCCAGCTCACCGACTAGTGGGGTCGACACCGGGGAGCTGTTTTTT
cdr3_aa: CASSPTSGVDTGELFF

j_call: TRBJ2-1
d_call: TRBD1
v_call: TRBV29-1
clone_size: NA
cdr3_nt: TGCAGCGGACAGGGATCTTCCAATGAGCAGTTCTTC
cdr3_aa: CSGQGSSNEQFF

j_call: TRBJ2-3
d_call: NA
v_call: TRBV5-1
clone_size: few
cdr3_nt: TGCGCCAGCAGCTTGGAAGGCTCCCTGGGAGATACGCAGTATTTT
cdr3_aa: CASSLEGSLGDTQYF

j_call: TRBJ1-2
d_call: NA
v_call: TRBV5-1
clone_size: NA
cdr3_nt: TGCGCCAGCAGCATCACAGGACAGCCGTCCTATGGCTACACCTTC
cdr3_aa: CASSITGQPSYGYTF

j_call: TRBJ1-1
d_call: NA
v_call: TRBV5-1
clone_size: few
cdr3_nt: TGCGCCAGCAGCCCGATTGGGACTCAGATGAACACTGAAGCTTTCTTT
cdr3_aa: CASSPIGTQMNTEAFF

j_call: TRBJ2-1
d_call: NA
v_call: TRBV18
clone_size: NA
cdr3_nt: TGTGCCAGCTCACCAGATCGACCGGGACCCTCAAATGAGCAGTTCTTC
cdr3_aa: CASSPDRPGPSNEQFF

j_call: TRBJ2-7
d_call: TRBD2
v_call: TRBV3-1
clone_size: few
cdr3_nt: TGTGCCAGCAGCCGTGACGGGGGGGCCGCGAGGGAGCAGTACTTC
cdr3_aa: CASSRDGGAAREQYF

j_call: TRBJ2-2
d_call: NA
v_call: TRBV7-9
clone_size: few
cdr3_nt: TGTGCCAGCAGCCCATCTCGGACTTACACCGGGGAGCTGTTTTTT
cdr3_aa: CASSPSRTYTGELFF

j_call: TRBJ2-2
d_call: TRBD1
v_call: TRBV30
clone_size: few
cdr3_nt: TGTGCCTGGAGAGTCCGGGACAGGGAAACCGGGGAGCTGTTTTTT
cdr3_aa: CAWRVRDRETGELFF

j_call: TRBJ1-1
d_call: NA
v_call: TRBV11-2
clone_size: NA
cdr3_nt: TGTGCCAGCAGCCCCCGGACAGAGAACACTGAAGCTTTCTTT
cdr3_aa: CASSPRTENTEAFF

j_call: TRBJ2-7
d_call: NA
v_call: TRBV12-3/TRBV12-4
clone_size: many
cdr3_nt: TGTGCCAGCAGTTTTATTAGGGACGAGCAGTACTTC
cdr3_aa: CASSFIRDEQYF

j_call: TRBJ2-3
d_call: TRBD2
v_call: TRBV29-1
clone_size: many
cdr3_nt: TGCAGCGTGGGACTAGCGGGGGGGAGAGATACGCAGTATTTT
cdr3_aa: CSVGLAGGRDTQYF

j_call: TRBJ2-2
d_call: TRBD2
v_call: TRBV10-1
clone_size: few
cdr3_nt: TGCGCCGCCAAGGCGGGAGGGTCCCCCTTCATCACCGGGGAGCTGTTTTTT
cdr3_aa: CAAKAGGSPFITGELFF

j_call: TRBJ1-3
d_call: NA
v_call: TRBV21-1
clone_size: NA
cdr3_nt: TGTGCCAGCACCGGGACAGGGACTGGAAACACCATATATTTT
cdr3_aa: CASTGTGTGNTIYF

j_call: TRBJ2-2
d_call: NA
v_call: TRBV9
clone_size: NA
cdr3_nt: TGTGCCAGCAGTGGAGGCCTTAGTTCCACCACCGGGGAGCTGTTTTTT
cdr3_aa: CASSGGLSSTTGELFF